Listed here are 26 T cell receptor beta chains from one sample, sequenced in a study of response to subunit inactivated influenza vaccine. TCRdb processed the RT-PCR reads anew with MiXCR; each CDR3 protein has one entry. The repertoire has under 550,000 distinct CDR3 sequences, approximately 7.7% of them found once; the top ten carry over 10%. The sample in question was PBMCs from blood, obtained less than 30 months after vaccination. These receptors were taken from a man aged 50-75 years who received an inactivated influenza vaccine.

The chain links TRBV28 to TRBJ1-1, with 12 bases lining up with TRBD1. The germline gives CDR1 MDHEN, CDR2 SYDVKM. Losses at the gene ends were 6 bases for V and 5 bases for J; bases not matched to a gene: 10. This CDR3 has 16 amino acids. CDR3 in amino acids: CASRGPGQGAGTEAFF. The CDR3 coding sequence is TGTGCCAGCAGAGGACCGGGACAGGGGGCTGGAACTGAAGCTTTCTTT.

This sequence joins TRBV19 and TRBJ1-2; D ambiguous. Germline CDR1 reads LNHDA; CDR2 reads SQIVND (reference sequence). V shed 3 bases and J shed 4 bases, with 12 bases lying between them. This CDR3 contains 14 residues. CDR3: CASSISADFYGYTF. CDR3 bases: TGTGCCAGTAGTATTTCCGCAGACTTCTATGGCTACACCTTC.

The rearrangement links TRBV10-2 to TRBJ2-1; 16 nucleotides agree with TRBD2. This CDR3 spans 14 amino acids. Germline assignment: CDR1 WSHSY and CDR2 SAAADI. V shed 7 bases, J shed 7 bases, and the junction held 1 base outside the gene matches. The CDR3 DNA reads as TGCGCCAGCAAGGGACTAGCGGGGGGGAATGAGCAGTTCTTC. Amino acid sequence: CASKGLAGGNEQFF.

This clonotype occurred many times. The chain employs TRBV29-1 and TRBJ2-5, with D tentatively TRBD2 (6 bases). This CDR3 region has 15 residues. CDR1 is SQVTM, CDR2 ANQGSEA, per germline. The ends were cut back, 4 bases at V and 3 bases at J, with 18 bases in the middle. This chain's CDR3 is CSVVRGLSGKETQYF. For the CDR3, the DNA is TGCAGCGTTGTAAGGGGTCTTAGCGGAAAAGAGACCCAGTACTTC.

This clonotype was seen repeatedly, ten times or more. The chain links TRBV27 to TRBJ1-2; possibly TRBD1 for D (6 bases). Germline V CDR1 and CDR2: MNHEY, SMNVEV (reference sequence). Trimming left V 1 base short and J 2 bases short, with 17 bases between. There are 17 residues in the CDR3. The CDR3 sequence: CASSLLQGWTENYGYTF. CDR3 nucleotide sequence: TGTGCCAGCAGTTTATTACAGGGCTGGACGGAAAACTATGGCTACACCTTC.

The chain is built from TRBV5-1 and TRBJ2-5; 14 positions match TRBD2. The CDR3 consists of 19 residues. Germline V lookup: CDR1 SGHRS, CDR2 YFSETQ. Germline trimming cut 4 bases from V and 1 base from J; bases unmatched to any gene: 12. CDR3 loop: CASSRGLAGDLSPQETQYF. The CDR3 nucleotides read TGCGCCAGCAGCCGGGGACTAGCGGGGGACCTATCCCCCCAAGAGACCCAGTACTTC.

This clonotype was seen ten or more times. The rearrangement joins TRBV20-1 to TRBJ1-6; TRBD1 is a possible D gene (6 bases). The CDR3 runs to 13 residues. CDR1 and CDR2 from the germline V gene are DFQATT and SNEGSKA (reference sequence). The ends were cut back, 5 bases at V and 9 bases at J, with 14 bases in the middle. CDR3 protein: CSAAGSDSSPLHF. The CDR3 DNA reads as TGCAGTGCTGCGGGCTCGGACAGTTCACCCCTCCACTTT.

This clonotype was counted at least ten times. CDR3 in DNA: TGTGCCAGCAGAGCATACACCGGGGAGCTGTTTTTT. This sequence encodes CASRAYTGELFF. The chain recombines TRBV28 with TRBJ2-2; no reliable D call. The CDR3 is made up of 12 amino acids. V lost 6 bases, J lost 3 bases, and 5 bases lay in between. Germline loops: CDR1 MDHEN, CDR2 SYDVKM.

There are many counts of this clonotype. The chain combines TRBV5-1 with TRBJ2-2; 8 bases line up with TRBD1. J was trimmed by 4 bases and V by 0 bases; bases with no gene match: 2. The germline gives CDR1 SGHRS, CDR2 YFSETQ. The CDR3 is 15 residues long. The CDR3 DNA reads TGCGCCAGCAGCTTGGCAGGGGGCAGCACCGGGGAGCTGTTTTTT. It encodes CASSLAGGSTGELFF.

This clonotype was picked up a small number of times. This sequence joins TRBV5-8 and TRBJ2-6; D is unresolved. The CDR3 sequence is 17 residues long. Between the trimmed V and J ends, which lost 3 bases and 4 bases, there was a span of 17 bases. Germline V lookup: CDR1 SGHTS, CDR2 YDEGEE. The CDR3 loop is CASSSASTYSGANVLTF. For the CDR3, the DNA is TGTGCCAGCAGCTCCGCATCTACCTATTCCGGGGCCAACGTCCTGACTTTC.

This clonotype occurred many times. The chain uses TRBV5-6 and TRBJ2-4; TRBD1 agrees at 8 bases. The CDR3 runs 15 residues. The germline CDR1 and CDR2 sequences are SGHDT and YYEEEE. Trimming cost V 1 base and J 6 bases; bases outside gene matches: 6. The CDR3, as DNA: TGTGCCAGCAGCTTGCCAGGGGGCGTAAGAAACATTCAGTACTTC. Protein: CASSLPGGVRNIQYF. Supplemented by reference TRBV5-6 and TRBJ2-4, the full variable domain reads DAGVTQSPTHLIKTRGQQVTLRCSPKSGHDTVSWYQQALGQGPQFIFQYYEEEERQRGNFPDRFSGHQFPNYSSELNVNALLLGDSALYLCASSLPGGVRNIQYFGAGTRLSVL.

The rearrangement uses TRBV20-1 and TRBJ2-3; the D is unclear. Trimming removed 3 bases from V and 3 bases from J, with 13 bases in between. This CDR3 region has 14 residues. Germline CDR1 DFQATT, CDR2 SNEGSKA (reference sequence). DNA of the CDR3: TGCAGTGCTAGGACGTCTCCGTTGACAGATACGCAGTATTTT. Its translation is CSARTSPLTDTQYF.

The table lists this clonotype with many counts. The J gene is TRBJ2-3, the V gene TRBV29-1; 8 bases agree with TRBD2. Germline V gene data show CDR1 as SQVTM and CDR2 as ANQGSEA. CDR3 length: 16 amino acids. After removal of 0 bases from V and 0 bases from J, the junction contained 5 bases not matched to a gene. CDR3 loop: CSVEDLPSGSTDTQYF. DNA of the CDR3: TGCAGCGTTGAAGATCTTCCTAGCGGGAGCACAGATACGCAGTATTTT.

This clonotype has only a few counts. This chain connects TRBV3-1 to TRBJ1-2; the D is unclear. CDR1 LGHDT and CDR2 YNNKEL come from the germline V gene (reference sequence). V lost 3 bases and J lost 1, with 6 bases in between. The length of the CDR3 is 13 residues. CDR3 sequence reads: CASSHRINYGYTF. The CDR3, as DNA: TGTGCCAGCAGCCATCGGATTAACTATGGCTACACCTTC.

This clonotype was counted between two and nine times. The chain has TRBV7-2 and TRBJ2-6; 8 bases agree with TRBD1. CDR1 SGHTA and CDR2 FQGNSA come from the germline V gene. V lost 5 bases, J lost 2 bases, and 2 bases stayed unmatched. This CDR3 region has 15 residues. The CDR3 nucleotides are TGTGCCAGCAGCCGGGACAGGACTGGGGCCAACGTCCTGACTTTC. This gives the protein CASSRDRTGANVLTF.

This clonotype showed up just a few times. The chain links TRBV20-1 to TRBJ2-7; 8 bases match TRBD1. V trimming: 1 base; J trimming: 5 bases; junction bases outside the gene matches: 7. The V gene's germline CDR1 is DFQATT and CDR2 SNEGSKA (reference sequence). This CDR3 spans 14 amino acids. The chain's CDR3 is CSARVVTGGNEQYF. In DNA, the CDR3 is TGCAGTGCTAGAGTCGTAACAGGGGGAAACGAGCAGTACTTC.

The table lists this clonotype with many counts. The gene calls are TRBV10-1 and TRBJ2-3, with D unclear. CDR3 length: 11 residues. Germline V gene sequence: CDR1 WNHNN, CDR2 SYGVQD (reference sequence). Trimming left V 3 bases short and J 10 bases short, with 8 bases between. In DNA, the CDR3 is TGCGCCAGCAGTGAAGGACCGGCGCAGTATTTT. This codes for CASSEGPAQYF.

This clonotype occurred a few times. The chain recombines TRBV12-3 or TRBV12-4 with TRBJ1-2; no reliable D call. The ends were cut back, 8 bases at V and 0 bases at J, with 19 bases in the middle. The CDR3 runs to 16 residues. In DNA, the CDR3 is TGTGCCAGCGGTCAGCTTTTGGGAGGGCCTAACTATGGCTACACCTTC. It specifies CASGQLLGGPNYGYTF.

This clonotype was seen only a few times. The V call is TRBV20-1, the J call TRBJ1-5, with D perhaps matching TRBD1 (5 bases). The CDR3 runs to 14 residues. Germline V CDR1 and CDR2: DFQATT, SNEGSKA (reference sequence). The V and J ends lost 6 bases and 7 bases respectively, with 19 bases between them. CDR3 in amino acids: CSAPVPRGGQPQHF. The CDR3 DNA is TGCAGTGCACCGGTCCCCCGGGGGGGACAGCCCCAGCATTTT.

The chain employs TRBV2 and TRBJ2-4, with 9 bases aligning to TRBD1. The CDR3 length is 14 residues. The V segment lost 5 bases and the J segment 9 bases; nucleotides outside the gene matches: 8. Germline CDR1 and CDR2: SNHLY and FYNNEI. The DNA of the CDR3 is TGTGCCAGCAGTTCCTGGGACAGGGAAAGCATTCAGTACTTC. It translates to CASSSWDRESIQYF. The full variable domain, in which reference TRBV2 and TRBJ2-4 provide the parts outside the CDR3, is EPEVTQTPSHQVTQMGQEVILRCVPISNHLYFYWYRQILGQKVEFLVSFYNNEISEKSEIFDDQFSVERPDGSNFTLKIRSTKLEDSAMYFCASSSWDRESIQYFGAGTRLSVL.

There are many counts of this clonotype. The chain has TRBV5-6 and TRBJ1-3; D unresolved. The CDR3 covers 16 residues. The ends were cut back, 3 bases at V and 1 base at J, with 14 bases in the middle. In germline, CDR1 is SGHDT, CDR2 YYEEEE. In nucleotides, the CDR3 is TGTGCCAGCAGCTCCCCGGTGGGCTGGTCTGGAAACACCATATATTTT. This codes for CASSSPVGWSGNTIYF. The full variable domain, its missing parts supplied by reference TRBV5-6 and TRBJ1-3, is DAGVTQSPTHLIKTRGQQVTLRCSPKSGHDTVSWYQQALGQGPQFIFQYYEEEERQRGNFPDRFSGHQFPNYSSELNVNALLLGDSALYLCASSSPVGWSGNTIYFGEGSWLTVV.

Ten or more counts support this clonotype. V usage is TRBV6-2 or TRBV6-3 and J usage is TRBJ2-7; TRBD1 might be the D (6 bases). V lost 5 bases to trimming and J lost 5 bases, with 16 bases between them. From germline, CDR1 is MNHEY and CDR2 SVGEGT. The CDR3 spans 14 residues. CDR3 amino acids: CASSLQQGVHEQYF. The CDR3 DNA is TGTGCCAGCAGTCTTCAACAGGGTGTCCACGAGCAGTACTTC.

This clonotype was seen only a few times. The V call is TRBV12-5, the J call TRBJ2-2, with a weak D call TRBD1 (6 bases). The CDR3 sequence is 16 residues long. Germline-derived CDR1 and CDR2 are LGHNT and FRNRAP. The V and J ends lost 6 bases and 1 base respectively, with 15 bases between them. For the CDR3, the DNA is TGTGCTAGTGGGGCTACGGGACACGAGAACACCGGGGAGCTGTTTTTT. It specifies CASGATGHENTGELFF.

In this sample, this clonotype turned up many times. The chain links TRBV10-3 to TRBJ2-5, with TRBD1 matching 7 bases. The germline CDR1 and CDR2 sequences are ENHRY and SYGVKD. The CDR3 has 15 amino acids. V was clipped by 5 bases and J by 4 bases; unmatched bases: 10. The CDR3 sequence: CAISNRQGFRETQYF. Here the CDR3 DNA reads TGTGCCATCAGTAATCGACAGGGCTTCAGAGAGACCCAGTACTTC.

CDR3 amino acids: CSAPEGRRGRWEKLFF. The CDR3 nucleotides read TGCAGTGCTCCCGAAGGCCGCAGGGGGCGGTGGGAAAAACTGTTTTTT. The chain recombines TRBV20-1 with TRBJ1-4, with 8 nucleotides matching TRBD1. This CDR3 has 16 residues. V lost 5 bases and J lost 8; bases outside the gene matches: 16. From germline, CDR1 is DFQATT and CDR2 SNEGSKA (reference sequence).

A few counts support this clonotype. The rearrangement links TRBV10-3 to TRBJ2-1; 15 nucleotides agree with TRBD2. Germline values: CDR1 ENHRY, CDR2 SYGVKD. Losses at the gene ends were 4 bases for V and 9 bases for J; bases not matched to a gene: 4. CDR3 length equals 15 residues. The DNA of the CDR3 is TGTGCCATCAGTGGGACTAGCGGGGGGGCTTTTGAGCAGTTCTTC. Residues: CAISGTSGGAFEQFF.